The 25 T cell receptor beta chains listed next were all sequenced from one sample in a study of cytomegalovirus exposure and HLA in healthy donors. PCR was performed using 60 Vbeta and 13 Jbeta primers. Assay used: immunoSEQ multiplex PCR; TCRdb lists only in-frame clones, some missing. The sample lists about 230,000 clones; more than 60% were seen once. Sequenced: PBMCs. Receptors originate from a woman aged 55-69 years in good health and CMV-seropositive.

This clone has just a few counts. This chain connects TRBV19 to TRBJ1-2, with 11 positions matching TRBD1. Germline trimming cut 4 bases from V and 4 bases from J; bases unmatched to any gene: 5. This CDR3 has 15 amino acids. Germline lookup yields CDR1 LNHDA and CDR2 SQIVND (reference sequence). The CDR3 DNA follows: TGTGCCAGTAGTACCGTTGGGACAGGGGGCTATGGCTACACCTTC. Protein: CASSTVGTGGYGYTF.

The chain joins TRBV18 to TRBJ1-4, with 10 nucleotides matching TRBD1. Unmatched junction bases numbered 5, after V lost 3 bases and J lost 7 bases. This CDR3 contains 15 residues. Per the germline V gene, CDR1 is KGHSH and CDR2 is LQKENI. CDR3 in amino acids: CASSPGGQGPEKLFF. CDR3 DNA: TGTGCCAGCTCACCCGGGGGACAGGGGCCTGAAAAACTGTTTTTT.

The chain recombines TRBV19 with TRBJ2-3, with 8 bases aligning to TRBD2. The V gene end was trimmed by 6 bases and the J gene end by 3 bases; junction bases not matched to a gene: 14. This CDR3 comprises 17 residues. The germline V gene has CDR1 LNHDA and CDR2 SQIVND (reference sequence). The CDR3 nucleotides are TGTGCCAGTAGGGAGTTAAGCGGGAGAAAAGGTACAGATACGCAGTATTTT. This codes for CASRELSGRKGTDTQYF.

The CDR3 bases are TGTGCCAGCAGTGAACAAGTGGACTACCGGGTGTATTTT. This translates into CASSEQVDYRVYF. V is TRBV2 and J is TRBJ2-3; TRBD2 might be the D (6 bases). Germline lookup yields CDR1 SNHLY and CDR2 FYNNEI. This CDR3 comprises 13 residues. V lost 2 bases, J lost 14 bases, and 17 bases lay in between.

The chain has TRBV30 and TRBJ1-4; no definite D call. V dropped 1 base and J dropped 10 bases, with 10 bases sitting between them. The CDR3 covers 12 residues. Germline V gene data show CDR1 as GTSNPN and CDR2 as SVGIG (reference sequence). The CDR3 sequence: CAWSAVVGKLFF. The CDR3 DNA is TGTGCCTGGAGTGCCGTAGTTGGAAAACTGTTTTTT.

The rearrangement joins TRBV7-9 to TRBJ2-4; possibly TRBD2 for D (5 bases). The germline CDR1 and CDR2 sequences are SEHNR and FQNEAQ (reference sequence). V was shortened by 0 bases and J by 0 bases, with 12 bases between the two germline ends. The CDR3 is 17 residues long. The CDR3, as DNA: TGTGCCAGCAGCTTAGCGTCGGGAATGATAGCCAAAAACATTCAGTACTTC. Residues: CASSLASGMIAKNIQYF.

The chain recombines TRBV4-3 with TRBJ2-3, with TRBD2 identical over 8 bases. Germline V gives CDR1 LGHNA, CDR2 YSLEER. J gave up 4 bases and V 2 bases, and 11 bases lay outside the gene matches. There are 17 residues in the CDR3. In DNA form, the CDR3 reads TGCGCCAGCAGCCAACAAGCCACGGGGGGGGCCCCAGATACGCAGTATTTT. Translated: CASSQQATGGAPDTQYF.

V usage is TRBV6-5 and J usage is TRBJ2-1; 14 bases are shared with TRBD2. This CDR3 has 15 amino acids. The germline V gene has CDR1 MNHEY and CDR2 SVGAGI. The V segment lost 4 bases and the J segment 8 bases; nucleotides outside the gene matches: 4. The CDR3 reads CASSSGTSGSDEQFF. The CDR3 DNA is TGTGCCAGCAGTTCCGGGACTAGCGGGAGCGATGAGCAGTTCTTC.

The chain joins TRBV23-1 to TRBJ1-1; 9 bases fit TRBD1. TRBV23-1 is known as an ORF, though its function is uncertain. The CDR3 is 18 amino acids. J gave up 5 bases and V 2 bases, and 15 bases lay outside the gene matches. In DNA, the CDR3 is TGCGCCAGCAGTCAACCCCCGGGACAGGGTTTGAGAGGAACTGAAGCTTTCTTT. It codes for CASSQPPGQGLRGTEAFF.

This sequence joins TRBV2 and TRBJ2-5, with D perhaps matching TRBD2 (5 bases). This CDR3 is 13 amino acids long. CDR1 is SNHLY and CDR2 is FYNNEI in the germline V gene. Trimming removed 8 bases from V and 5 bases from J, with 15 bases in between. The CDR3 is CASVAARGETQYF. In DNA form, the CDR3 reads TGTGCCAGCGTGGCCGCGAGAGGGGAGACCCAGTACTTC.

CDR3 in amino acids: CASSYRQVYGYTF. The CDR3 DNA reads as TGTGCCAGCAGTTATCGGCAGGTCTATGGCTACACCTTC. This chain joins TRBV6-7 and TRBJ1-2; D is unresolved. TRBV6-7 is an ORF for which the function is uncertain. V gave up 3 bases and J gave up 4 bases, with 9 bases separating them. This CDR3 has 13 amino acids.

The chain carries TRBV5-1 and TRBJ2-3; D may be TRBD2 (6 bases). Germline V CDR1 and CDR2: SGHRS, YFSETQ. Trimming stripped 4 bases from V and 6 bases from J, with 9 bases between. The CDR3 length is 12 residues. DNA for the CDR3: TGCGCCAGCAGCCCTGCGGGGGATACGCAGTATTTT. Amino acid sequence: CASSPAGDTQYF.

The sample holds a few counts of this clone. The V call is TRBV11-1, the J call TRBJ2-7; 10 nucleotides line up with TRBD2. V lost 5 bases, J lost 1 base, and 5 bases stayed unmatched. The CDR3 has 15 residues. The V gene's germline CDR1 is SGHAT and CDR2 FQDESV (reference sequence). CDR3 amino acids: CASSQSGGASYEQYF. The CDR3 DNA is TGTGCCAGCAGCCAAAGCGGGGGGGCGTCCTACGAGCAGTACTTC.

The chain uses TRBV29-1 and TRBJ2-3; 9 bases fit TRBD1. Looked up from germline, CDR1 is SQVTM and CDR2 is ANQGSEA. V was clipped by 3 bases and J by 2 bases; unmatched bases: 6. The CDR3 runs 15 residues. CDR3: CSVERTGGTTDTQYF. The CDR3 DNA sequence: TGCAGCGTTGAGCGAACAGGGGGCACCACAGATACGCAGTATTTT.

About this clone itself: A junction end diverges from the germline sequence, so it may reflect a read error. This chain joins TRBV7-9 and TRBJ2-1; D perhaps matches TRBD2 (5 bases). Germline CDR1 reads SEHNR; CDR2 reads FQNEAQ (reference sequence). This CDR3 is built from 11 residues. The CDR3 loop is CSSSIEGEQFF. CDR3 nucleotide sequence: TGTTCCAGCAGCATTGAGGGTGAGCAGTTCTTC.

The count of this clone is one. The chain combines TRBV4-3 with TRBJ2-3, with D maybe TRBD2 (5 bases). CDR1 and CDR2 from the germline V gene are LGHNA and YSLEER. Between the trimmed V and J ends, which lost 6 bases and 2 bases, there was a span of 12 bases. The CDR3 extends over 14 amino acids. This CDR3 is CASSEGPHTDTQYF. DNA of the CDR3: TGCGCCAGCAGTGAGGGCCCCCACACAGATACGCAGTATTTT.

The chain uses TRBV6-1 and TRBJ2-7; 7 bases line up with TRBD2. The CDR3 extends over 15 amino acids. V shed 7 bases, J shed 3 bases, and the junction held 12 bases outside the gene matches. Germline-derived CDR1 and CDR2 are MNHNS and SASEGT. The CDR3 nucleotides are TGTGCCAGCATTCTCAGTTCGGGGGGACTCTACGAGCAGTACTTC. It specifies CASILSSGGLYEQYF.

The chain couples TRBV7-8 to TRBJ2-3, with 10 bases that match TRBD2. Germline loops: CDR1 SGHVS, CDR2 FQNEAQ. This CDR3 contains 16 residues. V shed 1 base, J shed 2 bases, and the junction held 3 bases outside the gene matches. The CDR3 protein is CASSLGAGGLTDTQYF. CDR3 in DNA: TGTGCCAGCAGCTTAGGAGCGGGGGGGCTCACAGATACGCAGTATTTT.

The chain employs TRBV19 and TRBJ1-6; 8 nucleotides align to TRBD1. The CDR3 sequence is 15 residues long. CDR1 is LNHDA and CDR2 is SQIVND in the germline V gene (reference sequence). V dropped 6 bases and J dropped 6; count of bases not matched to a gene: 7. This chain's CDR3 is CASRSGQGGNSPLHF. CDR3 nucleotides: TGTGCCAGTAGATCCGGACAGGGTGGTAATTCACCCCTCCACTTT. The full variable domain, with the rest looked up from reference TRBV19 and TRBJ1-6, is DGGITQSPKYLFRKEGQNVTLSCEQNLNHDAMYWYRQDPGQGLRLIYYSQIVNDFQKGDIAEGYSVSREKKESFPLTVTSAQKNPTAFYLCASRSGQGGNSPLHFGNGTRLTVT.

This rearrangement joins TRBV18 to TRBJ2-5; 10 positions match TRBD1. Judging by the DNA end, TRBJ2-7 fits better; the J call may be wrong. Germline CDR1 is KGHSH and CDR2 is LQKENI. The CDR3 is 14 amino acids. The CDR3 DNA reads as TGTGCCAGCTCACCAGGGGACAGGGGCTACGAGCAGTACTTC. Residues: CASSPGDRGYEQYF.

CDR3 nucleotide sequence: TGTGCCAGCAGTGCAGACTTGAACACTGAAGCTTTCTTT. Translation: CASSADLNTEAFF. This chain uses TRBV7-9 with TRBJ1-1; D is undetermined. Looked up from germline, CDR1 is SEHNR and CDR2 is FQNEAQ (reference sequence). The CDR3 has 13 amino acids. The V gene lost 6 bases and the J gene lost 0 bases, with 8 bases spanning the gap.

The V gene is TRBV28, the J gene TRBJ1-1; D call uncertain. There are 12 residues in the CDR3. The germline gives CDR1 MDHEN, CDR2 SYDVKM. The ends were cut back, 8 bases at V and 4 bases at J, with 11 bases in the middle. For the CDR3, the DNA is TGTGCCAGCTCGGTATCGCCCACTGAAGCTTTCTTT. Amino acid sequence: CASSVSPTEAFF. The whole variable domain, filled in from reference TRBV28 and TRBJ1-1, reads DVKVTQSSRYLVKRTGEKVFLECVQDMDHENMFWYRQDPGLGLRLIYFSYDVKMKEKGDIPEGYSVSREKKERFSLILESASTNQTSMYLCASSVSPTEAFFGQGTRLTVV.

This chain links TRBV29-1 with TRBJ1-3, with D uncertain. Germline V CDR1 and CDR2: SQVTM, ANQGSEA. The germline V and J ends were trimmed by 3 bases and 4 bases, with 13 bases remaining between them. The CDR3 consists of 14 residues. CDR3 bases: TGCAGCGTTGAGGTAGATGGGCTCGGAAACACCATATATTTT. Its protein is CSVEVDGLGNTIYF.

V usage is TRBV6-5 and J usage is TRBJ1-4; 7 bases are shared with TRBD1. With V trimmed by 5 bases and J by 8 bases, 8 bases remained unmatched. Germline V CDR1 and CDR2: MNHEY, SVGAGI. The CDR3 is 14 amino acids. The CDR3 spells CASSDTGVREKLFF. CDR3 sequence (DNA): TGTGCCAGCAGTGACACAGGGGTTCGGGAAAAACTGTTTTTT.

The genes are TRBV19 and TRBJ1-4, with TRBD1 identical over 8 bases. Losses at the gene ends were 6 bases for V and 7 bases for J; bases not matched to a gene: 7. The CDR3 totals 14 residues. Germline V gene sequence: CDR1 LNHDA, CDR2 SQIVND (reference sequence). The CDR3: CASRNRGSGEKLFF. The CDR3 DNA reads as TGTGCCAGTAGGAACAGGGGGTCGGGTGAAAAACTGTTTTTT.